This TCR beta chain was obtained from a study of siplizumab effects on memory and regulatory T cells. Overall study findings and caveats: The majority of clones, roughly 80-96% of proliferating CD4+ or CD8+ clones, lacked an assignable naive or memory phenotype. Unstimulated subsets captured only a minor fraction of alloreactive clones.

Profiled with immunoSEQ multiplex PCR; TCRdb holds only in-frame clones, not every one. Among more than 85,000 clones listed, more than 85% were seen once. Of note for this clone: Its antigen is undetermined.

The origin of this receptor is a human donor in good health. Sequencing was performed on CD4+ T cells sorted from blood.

Here the CDR3 reads CAISDGSNTEAFF. As DNA, the CDR3 is TGTGCCATCAGTGACGGCAGTAACACTGAAGCTTTCTTT. The rearrangement joins TRBV10-3 to TRBJ1-1; D is unresolved. The CDR3 runs to 13 residues. From germline, CDR1 is ENHRY and CDR2 SYGVKD. V was clipped by 3 bases and J by 2 bases, with 7 bases between them.